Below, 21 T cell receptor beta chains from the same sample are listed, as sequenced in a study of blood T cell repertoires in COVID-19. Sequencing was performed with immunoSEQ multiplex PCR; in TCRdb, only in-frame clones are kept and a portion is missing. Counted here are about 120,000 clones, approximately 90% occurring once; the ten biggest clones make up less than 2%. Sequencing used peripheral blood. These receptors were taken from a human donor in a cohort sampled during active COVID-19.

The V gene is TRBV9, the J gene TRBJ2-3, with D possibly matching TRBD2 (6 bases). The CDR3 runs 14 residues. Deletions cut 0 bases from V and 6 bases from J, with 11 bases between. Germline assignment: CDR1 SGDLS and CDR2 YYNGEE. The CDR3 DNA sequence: TGTGCCAGCAGCGTAGGGCTAGCGCTGGATACGCAGTATTTT. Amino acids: CASSVGLALDTQYF.

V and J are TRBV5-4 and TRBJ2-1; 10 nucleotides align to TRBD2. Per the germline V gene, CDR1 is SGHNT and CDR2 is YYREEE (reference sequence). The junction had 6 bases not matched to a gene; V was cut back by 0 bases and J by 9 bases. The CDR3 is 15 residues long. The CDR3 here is CASSLVSGGAVEQFF. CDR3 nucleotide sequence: TGTGCCAGCAGCTTGGTCAGCGGGGGGGCCGTTGAGCAGTTCTTC.

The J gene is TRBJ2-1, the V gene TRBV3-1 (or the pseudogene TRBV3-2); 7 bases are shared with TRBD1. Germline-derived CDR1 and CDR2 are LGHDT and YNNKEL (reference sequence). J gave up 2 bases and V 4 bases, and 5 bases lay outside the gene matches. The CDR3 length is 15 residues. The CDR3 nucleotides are TGTGCCAGCAGCCGAGCCGGGACAGCCTACAATGAGCAGTTCTTC. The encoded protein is CASSRAGTAYNEQFF.

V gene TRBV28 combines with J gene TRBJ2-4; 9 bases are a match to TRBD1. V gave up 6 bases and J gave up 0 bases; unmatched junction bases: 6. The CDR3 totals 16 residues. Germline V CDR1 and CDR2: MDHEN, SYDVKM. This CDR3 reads CASSPPTGGAKNIQYF. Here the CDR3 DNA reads TGTGCCAGCAGCCCTCCGACAGGGGGAGCCAAAAACATTCAGTACTTC.

DNA of the CDR3: TGTGCCAGCAGCTTGGGGACAGGGGGCGTCAACACTGAAGCTTTCTTT. Translating gives CASSLGTGGVNTEAFF. The gene calls are TRBV5-6 and TRBJ1-1; 11 nucleotides agree with TRBD1. Germline-derived CDR1 and CDR2 are SGHDT and YYEEEE. The CDR3 consists of 16 residues. V gave up 0 bases and J gave up 2 bases; unmatched junction bases: 3.

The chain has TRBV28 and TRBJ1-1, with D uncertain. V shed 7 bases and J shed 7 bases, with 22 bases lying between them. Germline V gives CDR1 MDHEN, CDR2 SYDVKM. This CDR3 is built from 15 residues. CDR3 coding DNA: TGTGCCAGCACCTTAAGCACGGGATTCCGAAATGAAGCTTTCTTT. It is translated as CASTLSTGFRNEAFF.

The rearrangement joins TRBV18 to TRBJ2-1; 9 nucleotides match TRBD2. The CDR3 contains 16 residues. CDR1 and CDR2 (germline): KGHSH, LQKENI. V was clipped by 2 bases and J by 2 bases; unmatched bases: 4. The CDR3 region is CASSPGLAGTYNEQFF. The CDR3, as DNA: TGTGCCAGCTCACCAGGGCTAGCGGGGACCTACAATGAGCAGTTCTTC.

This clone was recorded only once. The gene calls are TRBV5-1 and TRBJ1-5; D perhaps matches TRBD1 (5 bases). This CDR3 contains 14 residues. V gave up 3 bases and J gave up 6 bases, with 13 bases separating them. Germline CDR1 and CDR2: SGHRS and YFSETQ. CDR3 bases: TGCGCCAGCAGCTCCGGGGCCGGGGGTCAGCCCCAGCATTTT. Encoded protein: CASSSGAGGQPQHF.

The CDR3 bases are TGTGCCAGCAGCTTAGTAGACTTGAGACAGGGCTACAATGAGCAGTTCTTC. Protein product: CASSLVDLRQGYNEQFF. The chain links TRBV7-9 to TRBJ2-1; the match to TRBD1 covers 7 bases. With 1 base clipped from V and 3 bases from J, the junction kept 9 bases outside the gene matches. Germline CDR1 SEHNR, CDR2 FQNEAQ (reference sequence). The CDR3 consists of 17 residues. Supplemented by reference TRBV7-9 and TRBJ2-1, the full variable domain reads DTGVSQNPRHKITKRGQNVTFRCDPISEHNRLYWYRQTLGQGPEFLTYFQNEAQLEKSRLLSDRFSAERPKGSFSTLEIQRTEQGDSAMYLCASSLVDLRQGYNEQFFGPGTRLTVL.

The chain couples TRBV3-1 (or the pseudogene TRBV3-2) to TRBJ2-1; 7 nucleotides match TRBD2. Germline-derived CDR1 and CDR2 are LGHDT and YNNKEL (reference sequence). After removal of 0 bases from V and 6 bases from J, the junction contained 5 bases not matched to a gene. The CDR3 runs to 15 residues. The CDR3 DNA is TGTGCCAGCAGCCAAGATAGCGGGTATACCAATGAGCAGTTCTTC. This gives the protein CASSQDSGYTNEQFF.

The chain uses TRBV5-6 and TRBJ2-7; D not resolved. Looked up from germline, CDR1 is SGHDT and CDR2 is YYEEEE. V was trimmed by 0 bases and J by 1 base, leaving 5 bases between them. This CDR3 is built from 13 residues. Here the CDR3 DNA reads TGTGCCAGCAGCTTGGGCCAGTCCTACGAGCAGTACTTC. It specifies CASSLGQSYEQYF.

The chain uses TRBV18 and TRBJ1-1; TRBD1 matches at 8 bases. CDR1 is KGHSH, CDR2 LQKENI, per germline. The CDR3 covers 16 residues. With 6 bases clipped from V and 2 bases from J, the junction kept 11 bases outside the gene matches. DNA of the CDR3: TGTGCCAGCTCCCCCGTTGGGACAGGAGGTAACACTGAAGCTTTCTTT. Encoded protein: CASSPVGTGGNTEAFF.

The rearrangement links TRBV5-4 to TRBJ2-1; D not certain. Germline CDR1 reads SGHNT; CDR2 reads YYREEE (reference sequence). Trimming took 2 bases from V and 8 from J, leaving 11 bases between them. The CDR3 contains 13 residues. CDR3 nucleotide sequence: TGTGCCAGCAGCTTAACTTTTTACGATGAGCAGTTCTTC. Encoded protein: CASSLTFYDEQFF.

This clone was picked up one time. CDR3 residues: CASSLNQGALYYGYTF. The CDR3 DNA sequence: TGTGCCAGCAGCTTGAACCAGGGGGCGTTATACTATGGCTACACCTTC. The chain uses TRBV5-6 and TRBJ1-2, with 8 bases matching TRBD1. Germline CDR1 and CDR2: SGHDT and YYEEEE. With V trimmed by 1 base and J by 3 bases, 8 bases remained unmatched. This CDR3 region has 16 residues.

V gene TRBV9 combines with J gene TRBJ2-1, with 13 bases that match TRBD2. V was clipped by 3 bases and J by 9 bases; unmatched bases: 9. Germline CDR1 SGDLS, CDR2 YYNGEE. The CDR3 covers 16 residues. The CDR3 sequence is CASSELIGLAGAEQFF. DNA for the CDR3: TGTGCCAGCAGCGAACTGATAGGACTAGCGGGAGCTGAGCAGTTCTTC.

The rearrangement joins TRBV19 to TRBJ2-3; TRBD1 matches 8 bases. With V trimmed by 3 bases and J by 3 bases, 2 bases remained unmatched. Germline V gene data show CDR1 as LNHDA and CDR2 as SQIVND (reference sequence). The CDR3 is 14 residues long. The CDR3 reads CASSITGGTDTQYF. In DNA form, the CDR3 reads TGTGCCAGTAGTATCACAGGGGGTACAGATACGCAGTATTTT.

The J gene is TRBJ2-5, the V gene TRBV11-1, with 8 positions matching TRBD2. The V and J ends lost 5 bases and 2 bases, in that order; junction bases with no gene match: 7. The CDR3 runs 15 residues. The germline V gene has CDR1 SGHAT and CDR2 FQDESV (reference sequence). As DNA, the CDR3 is TGTGCCAGCAGCGCGAATAGCGGGGAACAAGAGACCCAGTACTTC. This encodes CASSANSGEQETQYF.

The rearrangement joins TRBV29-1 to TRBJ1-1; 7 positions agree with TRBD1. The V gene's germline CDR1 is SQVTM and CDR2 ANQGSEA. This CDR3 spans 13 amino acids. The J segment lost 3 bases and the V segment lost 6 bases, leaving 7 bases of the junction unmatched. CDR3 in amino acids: CSVVRDSHTEAFF. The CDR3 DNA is TGCAGCGTCGTGCGGGACAGCCACACTGAAGCTTTCTTT.

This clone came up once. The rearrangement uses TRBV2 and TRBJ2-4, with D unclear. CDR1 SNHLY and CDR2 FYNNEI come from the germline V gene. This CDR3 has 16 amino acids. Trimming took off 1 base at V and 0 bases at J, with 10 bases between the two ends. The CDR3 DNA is TGTGCCAGCAGTGAAGTGGGCGCTACAGCCAAAAACATTCAGTACTTC. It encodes CASSEVGATAKNIQYF.

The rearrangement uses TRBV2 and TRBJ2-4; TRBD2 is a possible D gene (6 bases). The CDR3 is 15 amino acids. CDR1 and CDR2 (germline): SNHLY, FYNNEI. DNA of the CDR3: TGTGCGGGCAGACACGGGTGGGAGGTAACAAACATTCAGTACTTC. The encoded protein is CAGRHGWEVTNIQYF.

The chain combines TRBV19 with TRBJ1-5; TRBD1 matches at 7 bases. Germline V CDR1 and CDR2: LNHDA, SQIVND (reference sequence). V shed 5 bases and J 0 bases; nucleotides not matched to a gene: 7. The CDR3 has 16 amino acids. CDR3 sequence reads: CASSVATGNSNQPQHF. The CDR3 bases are TGTGCCAGTAGTGTCGCGACAGGGAATAGCAATCAGCCCCAGCATTTT.